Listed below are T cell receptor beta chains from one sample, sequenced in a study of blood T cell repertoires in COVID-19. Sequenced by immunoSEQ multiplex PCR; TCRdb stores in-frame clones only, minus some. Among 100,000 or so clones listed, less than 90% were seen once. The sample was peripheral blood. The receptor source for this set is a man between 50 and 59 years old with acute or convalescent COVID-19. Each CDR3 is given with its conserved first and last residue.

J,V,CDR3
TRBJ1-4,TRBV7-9,CASSPDRVIGKLFF
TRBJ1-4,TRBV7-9,CASTVGGSRANEKLFF
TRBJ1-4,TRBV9,CASSVFGGQGGGNEKLFF
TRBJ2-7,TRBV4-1,CASSQGDSPSYEQYF
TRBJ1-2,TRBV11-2,CASSDFILGTRDYGYTF
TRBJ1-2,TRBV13,CASSFIGGAFGYTF
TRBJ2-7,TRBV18,CASLTGAGVEQYF
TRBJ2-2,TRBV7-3,CASSFLTQGAGELFF
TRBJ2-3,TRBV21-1,CASSKDGRDYTDTQYF
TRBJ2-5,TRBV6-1,CASSEARDRVLTQYF
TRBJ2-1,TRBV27,CASSLSQTSGNNEQFF
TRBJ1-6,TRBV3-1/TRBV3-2,CASSQDTYLPLHF
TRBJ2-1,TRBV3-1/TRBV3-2,CASSNQRTSGRAHNEQFF
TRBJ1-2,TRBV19,CASLPLAGLQNYGYTF
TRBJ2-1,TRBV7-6,CASSSQPGGWYNEQFF
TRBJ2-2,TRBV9,CASSQFTGGLIDGELFF
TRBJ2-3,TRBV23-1,CASFPGMAGGRTDTQYF
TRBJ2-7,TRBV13,CASSLGQGDYEQYF
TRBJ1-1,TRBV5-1,CASTPGTAGNTEAFF
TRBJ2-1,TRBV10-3,CAISSPVGGMNINEQFF
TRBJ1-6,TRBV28,CASSLRQGAKNSPLHF
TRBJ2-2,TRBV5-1,CASSPGTGYWLFF
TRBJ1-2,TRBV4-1,CASSQVPGQGYGYTF
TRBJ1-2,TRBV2,CASSETGRYTF
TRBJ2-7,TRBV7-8,CASSLASASTGYEQYF
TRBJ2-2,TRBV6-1,CASREVGGYTGELFF
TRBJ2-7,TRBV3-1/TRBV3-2,CASSQISRGLADEQYF
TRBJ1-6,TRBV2,CASSERGGRNSPLHF
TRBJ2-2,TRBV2,CASSEALRTGELFF
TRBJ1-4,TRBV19,CASSIVTGAGGNEKLFF
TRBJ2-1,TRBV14,CASRGQGKDEQFF
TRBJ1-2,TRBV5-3,CARSFGGEYGYTF
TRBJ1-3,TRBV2,CASSGRLAARGNTIYF
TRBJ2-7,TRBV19,CASSSSSFPQYF
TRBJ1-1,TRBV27,CASSPRQNTEAFF
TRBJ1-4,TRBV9,CASSYGTGNEKLFF
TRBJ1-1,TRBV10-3,CAISETEDTEAFF
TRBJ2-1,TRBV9,CASTESPGVSYNEQFF
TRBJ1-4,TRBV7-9,CASSFTGVEKLFF
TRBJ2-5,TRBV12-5,CASGWGLAGPKTQYF
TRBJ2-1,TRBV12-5,CASGFGPGSSYNEQFF
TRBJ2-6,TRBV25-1,CASSGGGDSGANVLTF
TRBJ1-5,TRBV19,CASSSRDRVNQPQHF
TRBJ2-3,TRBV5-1,CASSPRGGDTQYF
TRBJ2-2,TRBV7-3,CASSVSSGGAPGELFF
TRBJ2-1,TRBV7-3,CASSLGRINEQFF
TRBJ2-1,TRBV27,CASSYGTSGGDEQFF
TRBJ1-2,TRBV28,CASSLAGTDGYTF
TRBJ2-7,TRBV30,CAFDRGGYEQYF
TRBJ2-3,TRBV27,CASSQGQGAFIDTQYF
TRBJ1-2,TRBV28,CASRSGTANYGYTF
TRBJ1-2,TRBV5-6,CASSLARGGYTF
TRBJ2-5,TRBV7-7,CATGPTSGVQETQYF
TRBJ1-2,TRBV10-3,CAISESATGGNYGYTF
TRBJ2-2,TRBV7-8,CASSFAGGNTGELFF
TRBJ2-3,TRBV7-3,CASSLMSDTQYF